This T cell receptor (beta chain) was profiled in a study of blood T cell repertoires in COVID-19. Study-level background: The United States, Italy and Spain provided the acute and convalescent COVID-19 samples.

Germline CDR1 is MNHEY and CDR2 is SVGEGT. The V gene lost 2 bases and the J gene lost 12 bases, with 11 bases spanning the gap. The CDR3 consists of 12 residues. In the authors' workflow: From reference gene primer amplification, estimates of nucleated cell counts were derived. The assay was immunoSEQ multiplex PCR, and TCRdb's table has in-frame clones only and misses some. V, J and clone size reflect that table, while D and trimming were determined from the DNA. The repertoire includes about 80,000 clones, 83% of them detected once, and roughly two fifths sits in the top ten. This clonotype was sampled from an elderly man with active or convalescent COVID-19. The specimen sequenced was peripheral blood. The chain links TRBV6-2 or TRBV6-3 to TRBJ2-1; possibly TRBD1 for D (5 bases). The CDR3 bases are TGTGCCAGCAGTTACAGTCAGGGTGGGCAGTTCTTC. The encoded protein is CASSYSQGGQFF.